The 2 T cell receptor beta chains presented below share a single source sample, sequenced in a study of beta chain features in type 1 diabetes. These receptors are not linked to any known antigen. Every isolated RNA sample was fully reverse transcribed, so sequencing captured expressed TCRB transcripts. Some clones are missing from TCRdb's copy, which holds only in-frame ones; the method was immunoSEQ multiplex PCR. Of about 140,000 clones in the sample, around 13% are singletons; the top ten hold approximately 1.3%. The study's findings and limits: TCRB CDR3 length was moderately but significantly reduced in all four CD4+ subsets of Type 1 diabetes patients.

The sample was central memory CD4+ T cells from blood. Source of these receptors: a man younger than 30 with type 1 diabetes.

This clone was seen a few times. The chain has TRBV19 and TRBJ2-3, with 10 bases lining up with TRBD2. From germline, CDR1 is LNHDA and CDR2 SQIVND (reference sequence). This CDR3 region has 16 residues. V was clipped by 5 bases and J by 2 bases; unmatched bases: 7. DNA of the CDR3: TGTGCCAGTAGTCCTCAGCGGGGGGGCTACACAGATACGCAGTATTTT. It is translated as CASSPQRGGYTDTQYF.

This clone was detected only a few times. The CDR3 reads CASSPGLSTDTQYF. CDR3 DNA: TGTGCCAGCAGCCCTGGACTGTCCACAGATACGCAGTATTTT. This rearrangement joins TRBV7-2 to TRBJ2-3; D possibly corresponds to TRBD2 (5 bases). This CDR3 comprises 14 residues. The V end lost 5 bases, the J end lost 2 bases, and 11 bases lay between the germline ends. The germline CDR1 and CDR2 sequences are SGHTA and FQGNSA.